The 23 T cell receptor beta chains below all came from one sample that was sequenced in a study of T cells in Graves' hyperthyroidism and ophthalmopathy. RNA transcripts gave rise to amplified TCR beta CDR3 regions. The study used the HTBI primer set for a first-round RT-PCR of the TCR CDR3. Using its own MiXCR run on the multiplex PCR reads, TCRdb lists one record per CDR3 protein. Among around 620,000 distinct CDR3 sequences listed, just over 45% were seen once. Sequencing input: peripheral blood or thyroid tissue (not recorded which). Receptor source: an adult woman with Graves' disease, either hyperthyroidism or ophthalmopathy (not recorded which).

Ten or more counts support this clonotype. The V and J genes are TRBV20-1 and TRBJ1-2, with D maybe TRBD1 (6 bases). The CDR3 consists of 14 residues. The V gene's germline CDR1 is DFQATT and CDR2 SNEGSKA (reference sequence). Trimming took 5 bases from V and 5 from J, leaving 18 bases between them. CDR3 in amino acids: CSAYSRGEGYGYTF. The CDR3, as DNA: TGCAGTGCTTATAGCAGGGGCGAAGGTTATGGCTACACCTTC.

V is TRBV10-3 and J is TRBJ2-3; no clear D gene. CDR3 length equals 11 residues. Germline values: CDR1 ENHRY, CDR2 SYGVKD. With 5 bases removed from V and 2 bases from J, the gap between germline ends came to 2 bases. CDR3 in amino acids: CAISYTDTQYF. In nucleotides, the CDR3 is TGTGCCATCAGTTACACAGATACGCAGTATTTT.

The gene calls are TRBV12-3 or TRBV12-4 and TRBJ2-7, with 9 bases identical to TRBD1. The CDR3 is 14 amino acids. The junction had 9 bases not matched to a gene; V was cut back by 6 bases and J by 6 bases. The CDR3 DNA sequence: TGTGCCAGCAGCATTTCCGGGACAGGGACCGAGCAGTACTTC. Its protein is CASSISGTGTEQYF.

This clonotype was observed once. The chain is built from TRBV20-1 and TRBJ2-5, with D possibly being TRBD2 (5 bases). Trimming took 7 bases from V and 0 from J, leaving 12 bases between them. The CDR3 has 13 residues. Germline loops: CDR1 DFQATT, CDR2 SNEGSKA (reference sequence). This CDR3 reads CSGFRLNQETQYF. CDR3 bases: TGCAGTGGATTCCGACTAAACCAAGAGACCCAGTACTTC.

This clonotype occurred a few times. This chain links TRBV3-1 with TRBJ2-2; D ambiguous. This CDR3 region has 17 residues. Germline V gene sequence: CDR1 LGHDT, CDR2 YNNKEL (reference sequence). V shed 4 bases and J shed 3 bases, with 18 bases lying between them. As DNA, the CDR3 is TGTGCCAGCAGCCCCCTAGGAACTCCGCCCTACACCGGGGAGCTGTTTTTT. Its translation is CASSPLGTPPYTGELFF.

The CDR3 DNA follows: TGCGCCAGCTCCCTCCCTGGACAGGGGGCACTAGAAGCTTTCTTT. Translating gives CASSLPGQGALEAFF. This chain uses TRBV10-2 with TRBJ1-1, with 11 bases identical to TRBD1. This CDR3 comprises 15 residues. Germline V gives CDR1 WSHSY, CDR2 SAAADI. Losses at the gene ends were 8 bases for V and 8 bases for J; bases not matched to a gene: 13.

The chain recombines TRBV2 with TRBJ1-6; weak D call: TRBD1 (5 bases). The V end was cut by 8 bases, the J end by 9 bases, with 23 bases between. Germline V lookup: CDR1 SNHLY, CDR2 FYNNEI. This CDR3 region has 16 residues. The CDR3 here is CASGVPQAAGGSPLHF. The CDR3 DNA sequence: TGTGCCAGCGGAGTGCCCCAGGCGGCGGGGGGTTCACCCCTCCACTTT.

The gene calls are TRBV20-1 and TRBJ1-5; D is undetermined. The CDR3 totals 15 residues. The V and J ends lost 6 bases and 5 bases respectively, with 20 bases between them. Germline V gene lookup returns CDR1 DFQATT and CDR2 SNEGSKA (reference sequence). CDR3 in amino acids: CSASRRSGPYQPQHF. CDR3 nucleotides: TGCAGTGCCAGCAGGCGATCCGGACCCTATCAGCCCCAGCATTTT.

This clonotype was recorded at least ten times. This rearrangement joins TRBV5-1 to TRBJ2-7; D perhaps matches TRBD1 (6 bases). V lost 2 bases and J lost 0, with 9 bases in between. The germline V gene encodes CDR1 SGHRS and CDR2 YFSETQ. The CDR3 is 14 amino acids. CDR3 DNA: TGCGCCAGCAGCTTCGACAGGAGCTCCTACGAGCAGTACTTC. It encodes CASSFDRSSYEQYF.

The CDR3 sequence is CASSLGSREQYF. The CDR3 DNA reads TGTGCCAGCAGCTTAGGGTCGAGGGAGCAGTACTTC. V is TRBV7-8 and J is TRBJ2-7; D gene ambiguous. CDR1 and CDR2 from the germline V gene are SGHVS and FQNEAQ. Trimming took 1 base from V and 7 from J, leaving 8 bases between them. This CDR3 region has 12 residues.

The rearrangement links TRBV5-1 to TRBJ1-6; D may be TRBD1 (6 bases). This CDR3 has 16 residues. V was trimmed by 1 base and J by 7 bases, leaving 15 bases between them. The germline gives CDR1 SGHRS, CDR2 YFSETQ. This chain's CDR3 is CASSLSTRTENSPLHF. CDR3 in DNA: TGCGCCAGCAGCTTGTCAACTCGGACAGAGAATTCACCCCTCCACTTT.

The CDR3 sequence: CATSRDPPAGRIGELFF. The CDR3, as DNA: TGTGCCACCAGCAGAGACCCCCCCGCGGGGCGTATCGGGGAGCTGTTTTTT. V is TRBV15 and J is TRBJ2-2, with a tentative D call TRBD2 (6 bases). V was shortened by 0 bases and J by 7 bases, with 18 bases between the two germline ends. Germline assignment: CDR1 LNHNV and CDR2 YYDKDF (reference sequence). CDR3 length equals 17 residues.

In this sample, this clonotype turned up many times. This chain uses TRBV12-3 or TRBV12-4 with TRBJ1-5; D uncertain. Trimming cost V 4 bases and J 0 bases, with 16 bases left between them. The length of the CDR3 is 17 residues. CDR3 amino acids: CASSSYPQEYSNQPQHF. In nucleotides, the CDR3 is TGTGCCAGCAGTTCTTACCCCCAGGAGTATAGCAATCAGCCCCAGCATTTT.

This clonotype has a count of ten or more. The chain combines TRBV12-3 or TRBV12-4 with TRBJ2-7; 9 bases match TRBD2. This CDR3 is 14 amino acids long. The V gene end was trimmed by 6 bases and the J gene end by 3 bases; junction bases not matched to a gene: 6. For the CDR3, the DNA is TGTGCCAGCAGACCGGGACTAGCATACTACGAGCAGTACTTC. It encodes CASRPGLAYYEQYF.

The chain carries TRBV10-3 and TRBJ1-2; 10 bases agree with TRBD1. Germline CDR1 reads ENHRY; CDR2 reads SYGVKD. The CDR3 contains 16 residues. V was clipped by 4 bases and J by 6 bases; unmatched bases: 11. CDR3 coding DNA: TGTGCCATCAGTGTGCCGCGGGGACAGGGGATGCATGGCTACACCTTC. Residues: CAISVPRGQGMHGYTF.

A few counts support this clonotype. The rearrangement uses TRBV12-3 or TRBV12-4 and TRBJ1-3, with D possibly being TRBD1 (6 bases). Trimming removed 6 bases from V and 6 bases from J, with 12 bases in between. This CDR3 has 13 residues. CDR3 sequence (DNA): TGTGCCAGCAGGCGACAGGCTGTAAACACCATATATTTT. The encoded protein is CASRRQAVNTIYF.

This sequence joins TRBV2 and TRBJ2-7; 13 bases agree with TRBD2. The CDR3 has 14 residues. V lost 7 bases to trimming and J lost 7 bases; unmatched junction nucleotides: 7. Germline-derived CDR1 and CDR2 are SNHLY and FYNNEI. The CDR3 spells CASIPGLAGLEQYF. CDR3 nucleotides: TGTGCCAGCATCCCGGGACTAGCGGGATTAGAGCAGTACTTC. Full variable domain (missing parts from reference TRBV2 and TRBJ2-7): EPEVTQTPSHQVTQMGQEVILRCVPISNHLYFYWYRQILGQKVEFLVSFYNNEISEKSEIFDDQFSVERPDGSNFTLKIRSTKLEDSAMYFCASIPGLAGLEQYFGPGTRLTVT.

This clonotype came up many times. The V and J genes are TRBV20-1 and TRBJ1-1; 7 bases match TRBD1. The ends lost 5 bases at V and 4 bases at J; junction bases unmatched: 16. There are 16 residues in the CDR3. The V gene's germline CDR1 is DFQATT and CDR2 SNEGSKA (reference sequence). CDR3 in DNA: TGCAGTGCTTATAAAGACAGGGTCGGCCGATCCACTGAAGCTTTCTTT. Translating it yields CSAYKDRVGRSTEAFF.

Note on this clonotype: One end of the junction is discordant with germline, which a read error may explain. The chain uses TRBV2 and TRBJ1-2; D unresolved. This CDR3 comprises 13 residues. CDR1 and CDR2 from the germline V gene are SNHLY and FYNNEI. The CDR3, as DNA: TGTACCAGCAGTGAACGGACGGAATATGGCTACACCTTC. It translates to CTSSERTEYGYTF.

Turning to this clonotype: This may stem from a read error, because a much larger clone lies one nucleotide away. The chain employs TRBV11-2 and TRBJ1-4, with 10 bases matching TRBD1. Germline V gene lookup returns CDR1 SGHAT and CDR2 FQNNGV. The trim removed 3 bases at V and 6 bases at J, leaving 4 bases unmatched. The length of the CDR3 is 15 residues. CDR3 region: CASSFGGQGHEKLFF. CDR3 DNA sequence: TGTGCCAGCAGCTTTGGGGGACAGGGGCATGAAAAACTGTTTTTT.

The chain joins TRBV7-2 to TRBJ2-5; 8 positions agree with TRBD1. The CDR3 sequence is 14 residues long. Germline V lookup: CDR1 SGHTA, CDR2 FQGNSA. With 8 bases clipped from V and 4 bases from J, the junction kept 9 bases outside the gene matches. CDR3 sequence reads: CASGNRGFGETQYF. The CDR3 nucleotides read TGTGCCAGCGGTAACAGGGGGTTCGGAGAGACCCAGTACTTC.

Written as DNA, the CDR3 is TGCAGTGTCGTACGGCAACGGGGTGAAGCTTTCTTT. Its translation is CSVVRQRGEAFF. This chain uses TRBV29-1 with TRBJ1-1; unclear D gene. Germline CDR1 SQVTM, CDR2 ANQGSEA. There are 12 residues in the CDR3. The full variable domain, rest sourced from reference TRBV29-1 and TRBJ1-1, is SAVISQKPSRDICQRGTSLTIQCQVDSQVTMMFWYRQQPGQSLTLIATANQGSEATYESGFVIDKFPISRPNLTFSTLTVSNMSPEDSSIYLCSVVRQRGEAFFGQGTRLTVV.

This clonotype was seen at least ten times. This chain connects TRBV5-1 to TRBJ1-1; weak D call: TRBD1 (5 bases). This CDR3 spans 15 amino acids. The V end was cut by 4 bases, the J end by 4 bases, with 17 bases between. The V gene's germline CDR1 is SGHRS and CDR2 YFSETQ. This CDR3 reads CASSRGAPVGTEAFF. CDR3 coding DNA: TGCGCCAGCAGCCGCGGGGCCCCGGTGGGCACTGAAGCTTTCTTT.